This section outlines one T cell receptor (beta chain) sequence together with its context. A much larger clone lies a single base off, so this may be a read error. TCRdb re-called the PCR reads with MiXCR, one entry per CDR3 protein. The profile shows around 460,000 distinct CDR3 sequences, 20% to 25% of them singletons. The source of the sample is a study of molecular identifiers for immune sequencing clone quantification. CDR1 and CDR2 from the germline V gene are KGHSH and LQKENI. The CDR3 consists of 14 residues. Sequenced: naive CD8+ T cells from blood, with Jurkat cell RNA spiked in. The subset was: FACS-sorted CD8+CD4-CCR7+CD45RA+ naive T cells. The chain has TRBV18 and TRBJ2-7; D is undetermined. This clonotype originated in a human donor in good health. Some libraries in this study had Jurkat cell RNA spiked in. In DNA form, the CDR3 reads TGTGCCAGCTCGCCACGGGTCACTCTATACGAGCAGTACTTC. Translated, it gives CASSPRVTLYEQYF.